A single sample is the source of the 6 T cell receptor beta chains below, sequenced in a study of Graves' ophthalmopathy and Graves' hyperthyroidism. Amplifying from RNA transcripts, the study obtained TCR beta CDR3 regions. An initial RT-PCR round employing HTBI primers preceded a second-round multiplex PCR. TCRdb recomputed calls from the multiplex PCR reads with MiXCR, one row per CDR3 protein. The sample includes 1 million to 1.3 million distinct CDR3 sequences, about 35% of them seen just once. The sequencing sample was made of peripheral blood or thyroid tissue (not recorded which). These receptors were obtained from an adult man with Graves' hyperthyroidism.

This clonotype was picked up many times. J is TRBJ1-2 and V is TRBV20-1; D is unclear. Deletions cut 3 bases from V and 8 bases from J, with 7 bases between. CDR1 is DFQATT and CDR2 is SNEGSKA in the germline V gene (reference sequence). The length of the CDR3 is 10 residues. CDR3 coding DNA: TGCAGTGCTAGGTTTCAGGGCTACACCTTC. It codes for CSARFQGYTF.

Concerning this clonotype itself: Just one base apart from a much larger clone, this may be a read error. The chain recombines TRBV10-3 with TRBJ1-1; no definite D call. There are 15 residues in the CDR3. CDR1 is ENHRY, CDR2 SYGVKD, per germline. The CDR3 is CTISDSKTWDTEAFF. In nucleotides, the CDR3 is TGTACCATCAGTGATAGTAAGACCTGGGACACTGAAGCTTTCTTT.

The chain employs TRBV7-2 and TRBJ1-5; tentative D call: TRBD1 (5 bases). V was shortened by 3 bases and J by 2 bases, with 11 bases between the two germline ends. Looked up from germline, CDR1 is SGHTA and CDR2 is FQGNSA. The CDR3 loop spans 15 amino acids. The DNA for the CDR3 is TGTGCCAGCAGCTTGGGGGAAGGCCGCAATCAGCCCCAGCATTTT. Amino acids: CASSLGEGRNQPQHF.

There are a few counts of this clonotype. The gene calls are TRBV14 and TRBJ2-5; 7 nucleotides match TRBD2. The junction had 13 bases not matched to a gene; V was cut back by 3 bases and J by 3 bases. The CDR3 contains 17 residues. In germline, CDR1 is SGHDN, CDR2 FVKESK. The CDR3 loop reads CASSQDFGGSFEETQYF. Here the CDR3 DNA reads TGTGCCAGCAGCCAGGATTTTGGCGGGAGCTTCGAAGAGACCCAGTACTTC. Full variable domain (remainder filled in from reference TRBV14 and TRBJ2-5): EAGVTQFPSHSVIEKGQTVTLRCDPISGHDNLYWYRRVMGKEIKFLLHFVKESKQDESGMPNNRFLAERTGGTYSTLKVQPAELEDSGVYFCASSQDFGGSFEETQYFGPGTRLLVL.

The CDR3 loop reads CASSQVVAGYEQYF. The CDR3 DNA is TGCGCCAGCAGCCAAGTGGTAGCGGGCTACGAGCAGTACTTC. This chain connects TRBV5-1 to TRBJ2-7; the match to TRBD2 covers 7 bases. In germline, CDR1 is SGHRS, CDR2 YFSETQ. The CDR3 loop spans 14 amino acids. V gave up 4 bases and J gave up 3 bases; unmatched junction bases: 7. Supplemented by reference TRBV5-1 and TRBJ2-7, the full variable domain reads KAGVTQTPRYLIKTRGQQVTLSCSPISGHRSVSWYQQTPGQGLQFLFEYFSETQRNKGNFPGRFSGRQFSNSRSEMNVSTLELGDSALYLCASSQVVAGYEQYFGPGTRLTVT.

This clonotype was seen at least ten times. The rearrangement links TRBV7-2 to TRBJ1-6, with 7 bases matching TRBD1. CDR1 SGHTA and CDR2 FQGNSA come from the germline V gene. J lost 9 bases, V lost 2 bases, and 4 bases had no gene match. CDR3 length: 14 amino acids. The CDR3 DNA reads as TGTGCCAGCAGCTTAACAGGGGCTGGTTCACCCCTCCACTTT. Translating it yields CASSLTGAGSPLHF.